This T cell receptor beta chain comes out of a study of post-analysis software for immune sequencing data. Study as a whole: Patients had relapsing-remitting, secondary progressive or progressive-relapsing multiple sclerosis; some lacked subtype.

cDNA libraries for TCR beta contained unique molecular identifiers. With about 0.9 to 11 million T cells as the source, 450,000 to 600,000 cDNA molecules resulted. TCRdb reprocessed the PCR reads with MiXCR, giving one entry per CDR3 protein. The sample has 180,000 or so distinct CDR3 sequences, 29% seen once; the top ten hold roughly 3.5%. A remark on this clonotype: Its target is not known.

Study results and caveats: Elevated frequency relative to controls characterized roughly five TRBV segments in patients, TRBV5-6, TRBV5-1 and TRBV20-1 among them. Same-batch preparations were strongly co-clustered by F measure. Controls had significantly higher normalized Chao1 diversity than multiple sclerosis patients.

Germline CDR1 reads SGHRS; CDR2 reads YFSETQ. CDR3 length: 15 residues. V lost 4 bases to trimming and J lost 4 bases, with 14 bases between them. The receptor was isolated from a girl aged 2-17 years with multiple sclerosis. What was sequenced was blood. V gene TRBV5-1 combines with J gene TRBJ1-4; D gene uncertain. As DNA, the CDR3 is TGCGCCAGCAGCCTAGGACGGGCGATTAATGAAAAACTGTTTTTT. Its protein is CASSLGRAINEKLFF.